This section outlines one T cell receptor beta chain sequence together with its context. Its antigen remains unidentified. This sample is drawn from a study of chemoradiotherapy in HPV16-positive cancers. Study background: Candidate HPV-specific clones and shared TCR motifs came from a couple of HPV16-positive patients. General study points: Non-HPV-specific T cells did not expand in tumors during treatment, whereas candidate HPV-specific clones and E7-related motifs did.

Data came from immunoSEQ multiplex PCR; TCRdb stores just in-frame clones and leaves some out. In the table there are about 1,100 clones, roughly 80% of which are singletons. Repertoires were sampled repeatedly during chemoradiotherapy. CDR3 length equals 13 residues. Germline CDR1 is SNHLY and CDR2 is FYNNEI. Trimming cost V 6 bases and J 4 bases, with 12 bases left between them. This specimen was tumor tissue, taken from a patient who underwent chemoradiotherapy. This rearrangement joins TRBV2 to TRBJ1-1; D is unresolved. The TCR comes from a human donor with HPV-associated anogenital cancer. Written as DNA, the CDR3 is TGTGCCAGCAGGAGCGAACAGATCACTGAAGCTTTCTTT. Translated: CASRSEQITEAFF.